The rows below give T cell receptor beta chains drawn from one sample of a study of OX40 agonist ivuxolimab in advanced cancers. Data came from immunoSEQ multiplex PCR; TCRdb stores just in-frame clones and leaves some out. The table lists some 49,000 clones, around 85% of them singletons. Sequencing was performed on CD4+ or CD8+ T cells sorted from blood, taken in a trial of the OX40 agonist ivuxolimab. These receptors came from an adult with an advanced solid tumor such as melanoma, head and neck, liver or kidney cancer. The CDR3 runs from the conserved cysteine through the conserved F or W. D genes are given only for firm matches. Expanded clones are given a class, and other clones once, few, many or no size at all.

D gene: TRBD1
clone size: -
J gene: TRBJ2-2
V gene: TRBV5-5
CDR3 protein: CASSLVPGQLNTGELFF
CDR3 DNA: TGTGCCAGCAGCTTGGTTCCGGGACAGCTAAACACCGGGGAGCTGTTTTTT

D gene: TRBD1
clone size: -
J gene: TRBJ1-2
V gene: TRBV19
CDR3 protein: CASTPTGTGYTF
CDR3 DNA: TGTGCCAGTACTCCGACAGGGACAGGCTACACCTTC

D gene: -
clone size: -
J gene: TRBJ2-1
V gene: TRBV28
CDR3 protein: CASTLVAGWAYNEQFF
CDR3 DNA: TGTGCCAGCACTTTGGTTGCAGGGTGGGCCTACAATGAGCAGTTCTTC

D gene: -
clone size: -
J gene: TRBJ1-1
V gene: TRBV9
CDR3 protein: CASRPTGVTEAFF
CDR3 DNA: TGTGCCAGCAGGCCGACCGGGGTGACTGAAGCTTTCTTT

D gene: -
clone size: -
J gene: TRBJ1-1
V gene: TRBV7-6
CDR3 protein: CASSPDSALEAFF
CDR3 DNA: TGTGCCAGCAGCCCCGATTCGGCACTCGAAGCTTTCTTT

D gene: TRBD1
clone size: -
J gene: TRBJ1-1
V gene: TRBV6-4
CDR3 protein: CASSDPGTGLDEAFF
CDR3 DNA: TGTGCCAGCAGTGACCCCGGGACAGGGTTAGATGAAGCTTTCTTT

D gene: -
clone size: -
J gene: TRBJ1-1
V gene: TRBV9
CDR3 protein: CASSVGAENTEAFF
CDR3 DNA: TGTGCCAGCAGCGTAGGGGCAGAGAACACTGAAGCTTTCTTT

D gene: TRBD1
clone size: -
J gene: TRBJ2-3
V gene: TRBV7-9
CDR3 protein: CASSPRQGPDTQYF
CDR3 DNA: TGTGCCAGCAGCCCCCGACAGGGTCCAGATACGCAGTATTTT

D gene: -
clone size: -
J gene: TRBJ2-2
V gene: TRBV19
CDR3 protein: CASSFGRSGELFF
CDR3 DNA: TGTGCCAGTAGTTTTGGGCGTTCCGGGGAGCTGTTTTTT

D gene: -
clone size: once
J gene: TRBJ2-7
V gene: TRBV9
CDR3 protein: CASSKTLVSYEQYF
CDR3 DNA: TGTGCCAGCAGCAAAACGTTGGTAAGCTACGAGCAGTACTTC

D gene: TRBD1
clone size: -
J gene: TRBJ2-7
V gene: TRBV10-1
CDR3 protein: CASNQQTGAYEQYF
CDR3 DNA: TGCGCCAGCAACCAGCAGACAGGGGCATACGAGCAGTACTTC

D gene: TRBD1
clone size: -
J gene: TRBJ1-4
V gene: TRBV9
CDR3 protein: CASSVAGTGARNEKLFF
CDR3 DNA: TGTGCCAGCAGCGTAGCCGGGACAGGGGCCCGTAATGAAAAACTGTTTTTT

D gene: -
clone size: -
J gene: TRBJ2-3
V gene: TRBV28
CDR3 protein: CASSFPYVSGAGTDTQYF
CDR3 DNA: TGTGCCAGCAGTTTCCCTTACGTTTCGGGGGCGGGCACAGATACGCAGTATTTT

D gene: -
clone size: -
J gene: TRBJ2-7
V gene: TRBV7-9
CDR3 protein: CASSLEGQFKTNEQYF
CDR3 DNA: TGTGCCAGCAGCTTAGAAGGACAGTTCAAGACCAACGAGCAGTACTTC

D gene: -
clone size: -
J gene: TRBJ2-1
V gene: TRBV28
CDR3 protein: CASIPSVTSSSYNEQFF
CDR3 DNA: TGTGCCAGCATTCCCTCGGTTACCTCCAGCTCCTACAATGAGCAGTTCTTC

D gene: -
clone size: few
J gene: TRBJ2-1
V gene: TRBV28
CDR3 protein: CASSFLNEQFF
CDR3 DNA: TGTGCCAGCAGTTTCTTGAATGAGCAGTTCTTC

D gene: -
clone size: -
J gene: TRBJ2-3
V gene: TRBV14
CDR3 protein: CASRDGNGVLQYF
CDR3 DNA: TGTGCCAGCAGAGATGGTAATGGGGTACTGCAGTATTTT

D gene: -
clone size: -
J gene: TRBJ1-1
V gene: TRBV4-2
CDR3 protein: CASSQGNTEAFF
CDR3 DNA: TGTGCCAGCAGCCAGGGGAACACTGAAGCTTTCTTT

D gene: -
clone size: -
J gene: TRBJ2-1
V gene: TRBV6-5
CDR3 protein: CASSPHPGGEQFF
CDR3 DNA: TGTGCCAGCAGTCCCCACCCTGGCGGTGAGCAGTTCTTC

D gene: -
clone size: medium-sized
J gene: TRBJ2-3
V gene: TRBV15
CDR3 protein: CATSVRPRGYTDTQYF
CDR3 DNA: TGTGCCACCAGCGTAAGACCTCGTGGTTACACAGATACGCAGTATTTT

D gene: -
clone size: -
J gene: TRBJ2-3
V gene: TRBV9
CDR3 protein: CASSVARSTSTDTQYF
CDR3 DNA: TGTGCCAGCAGCGTAGCCAGGTCAACTAGCACAGATACGCAGTATTTT

D gene: -
clone size: once
J gene: TRBJ2-5
V gene: TRBV29-1
CDR3 protein: CSDHSGKTQYF
CDR3 DNA: TGCAGCGACCACAGTGGGAAGACCCAGTACTTC

D gene: -
clone size: -
J gene: TRBJ2-6
V gene: TRBV4-3
CDR3 protein: CASSQAPVPGANVLTF
CDR3 DNA: TGCGCCAGCAGCCAAGCCCCGGTCCCTGGGGCCAACGTCCTGACTTTC

D gene: -
clone size: -
J gene: TRBJ1-2
V gene: TRBV4-2
CDR3 protein: CASSPETADYGYTF
CDR3 DNA: TGTGCCAGCAGCCCTGAGACAGCTGACTATGGCTACACCTTC

D gene: -
clone size: few
J gene: TRBJ1-5
V gene: TRBV6-1
CDR3 protein: CASSKTSTNQPQHF
CDR3 DNA: TGTGCCAGCAGTAAAACTTCGACGAATCAGCCCCAGCATTTT

D gene: -
clone size: -
J gene: TRBJ1-3
V gene: TRBV10-1
CDR3 protein: CASKGYSGNTIYF
CDR3 DNA: TGCGCCAGCAAGGGCTACTCTGGAAACACCATATATTTT

D gene: -
clone size: -
J gene: TRBJ1-2
V gene: TRBV6-5
CDR3 protein: CASSASGYDDYGYTF
CDR3 DNA: TGTGCCAGCAGTGCCTCAGGGTATGATGACTATGGCTACACCTTC

D gene: -
clone size: -
J gene: TRBJ1-5
V gene: TRBV5-6
CDR3 protein: CASSLGTGQPQHF
CDR3 DNA: TGTGCCAGCAGCTTGGGTACGGGTCAGCCCCAGCATTTT

D gene: TRBD2
clone size: -
J gene: TRBJ2-5
V gene: TRBV9
CDR3 protein: CASSPASGVETQYF
CDR3 DNA: TGTGCCAGCAGCCCCGCGAGCGGGGTAGAGACCCAGTACTTC

D gene: -
clone size: -
J gene: TRBJ2-5
V gene: TRBV7-3
CDR3 protein: CASSLTDRAEETQYF
CDR3 DNA: TGTGCCAGCAGCTTAACGGATCGGGCGGAAGAGACCCAGTACTTC

D gene: -
clone size: -
J gene: TRBJ2-7
V gene: TRBV7-9
CDR3 protein: CASSSGPIWGEQYF
CDR3 DNA: TGTGCCAGCAGCTCGGGTCCTATCTGGGGCGAGCAGTACTTC

D gene: -
clone size: few
J gene: TRBJ1-2
V gene: TRBV4-1
CDR3 protein: CASSQEAPGASGYTF
CDR3 DNA: TGCGCCAGCAGCCAAGAAGCCCCGGGGGCGTCTGGCTACACCTTC

D gene: -
clone size: -
J gene: TRBJ2-7
V gene: TRBV7-9
CDR3 protein: CASSPRGAGGYSYEQYF
CDR3 DNA: TGTGCCAGCAGCCCCCGGGGGGCAGGGGGATACTCCTACGAGCAGTACTTC

D gene: -
clone size: -
J gene: TRBJ1-1
V gene: TRBV6-6
CDR3 protein: CASSLSSGQNTEAFF
CDR3 DNA: TGTGCCAGCAGTTTATCATCCGGACAGAACACTGAAGCTTTCTTT

D gene: -
clone size: -
J gene: TRBJ2-4
V gene: TRBV5-6
CDR3 protein: CASSLEGRARFQYF
CDR3 DNA: TGTGCCAGCAGCTTGGAGGGCAGGGCCAGATTTCAGTACTTC

D gene: TRBD1
clone size: -
J gene: TRBJ2-3
V gene: TRBV11-2
CDR3 protein: CASSYGQVGPDTQYF
CDR3 DNA: TGTGCCAGCAGTTACGGACAGGTTGGCCCAGATACGCAGTATTTT

D gene: -
clone size: -
J gene: TRBJ2-7
V gene: TRBV27
CDR3 protein: CASSLTGSSYEQYF
CDR3 DNA: TGTGCCAGCAGTTTGACAGGCAGCTCCTACGAGCAGTACTTC

D gene: -
clone size: -
J gene: TRBJ1-5
V gene: TRBV6-6
CDR3 protein: CASNPGGSENQPQHF
CDR3 DNA: TGTGCCAGCAATCCCGGGGGGTCTGAGAATCAGCCCCAGCATTTT

D gene: TRBD2
clone size: -
J gene: TRBJ2-2
V gene: TRBV11-2
CDR3 protein: CASSPWTSAGELFF
CDR3 DNA: TGTGCCAGCAGCCCTTGGACTAGCGCCGGGGAGCTGTTTTTT

D gene: -
clone size: once
J gene: TRBJ2-5
V gene: TRBV10-1
CDR3 protein: CASSERGEGETQYF
CDR3 DNA: TGCGCCAGCAGTGAACGGGGCGAGGGAGAGACCCAGTACTTC

D gene: -
clone size: -
J gene: TRBJ1-1
V gene: TRBV7-2
CDR3 protein: CASSLAPMNTEAFF
CDR3 DNA: TGTGCCAGCAGCTTAGCACCCATGAACACTGAAGCTTTCTTT

D gene: -
clone size: -
J gene: TRBJ2-4
V gene: TRBV11-2
CDR3 protein: CASSLYEGSLNIQYF
CDR3 DNA: TGTGCCAGCAGCTTATATGAGGGGTCCCTTAACATTCAGTACTTC

D gene: -
clone size: -
J gene: TRBJ2-2
V gene: TRBV19
CDR3 protein: CASSPFGTPGGGELFF
CDR3 DNA: TGTGCCAGTAGTCCCTTCGGGACACCAGGAGGCGGGGAGCTGTTTTTT

D gene: -
clone size: -
J gene: TRBJ2-3
V gene: TRBV28
CDR3 protein: CASTLGVGQPTQYF
CDR3 DNA: TGTGCCAGCACCTTAGGAGTAGGGCAACCCACGCAGTATTTT

D gene: TRBD2
clone size: -
J gene: TRBJ2-7
V gene: TRBV28
CDR3 protein: CASSPKRTSLVYEQYF
CDR3 DNA: TGTGCCAGCAGCCCTAAAAGGACTAGCCTCGTCTACGAGCAGTACTTC

D gene: -
clone size: -
J gene: TRBJ1-5
V gene: TRBV4-1
CDR3 protein: CASSQVSRDQPQHF
CDR3 DNA: TGCGCCAGCAGCCAAGTTAGTCGCGATCAGCCCCAGCATTTT

D gene: -
clone size: -
J gene: TRBJ2-3
V gene: TRBV6-5
CDR3 protein: CATQDTDTQYF
CDR3 DNA: TGTGCCACCCAGGACACAGATACGCAGTATTTT

D gene: TRBD2
clone size: -
J gene: TRBJ2-1
V gene: TRBV9
CDR3 protein: CASSVDASGREQFF
CDR3 DNA: TGTGCCAGCAGCGTAGATGCTAGCGGAAGGGAGCAGTTCTTC

D gene: -
clone size: -
J gene: TRBJ2-1
V gene: TRBV7-6
CDR3 protein: CASSITEGGHVDEQFF
CDR3 DNA: TGTGCCAGCAGCATTACGGAGGGGGGGCATGTCGATGAGCAGTTCTTC

D gene: TRBD2
clone size: -
J gene: TRBJ2-5
V gene: TRBV19
CDR3 protein: CASSITGGPETQYF
CDR3 DNA: TGTGCCAGTAGTATTACGGGGGGGCCTGAGACCCAGTACTTC

D gene: -
clone size: -
J gene: TRBJ2-1
V gene: TRBV29-1
CDR3 protein: CSVVGDEQFF
CDR3 DNA: TGCAGCGTCGTAGGAGATGAGCAGTTCTTC